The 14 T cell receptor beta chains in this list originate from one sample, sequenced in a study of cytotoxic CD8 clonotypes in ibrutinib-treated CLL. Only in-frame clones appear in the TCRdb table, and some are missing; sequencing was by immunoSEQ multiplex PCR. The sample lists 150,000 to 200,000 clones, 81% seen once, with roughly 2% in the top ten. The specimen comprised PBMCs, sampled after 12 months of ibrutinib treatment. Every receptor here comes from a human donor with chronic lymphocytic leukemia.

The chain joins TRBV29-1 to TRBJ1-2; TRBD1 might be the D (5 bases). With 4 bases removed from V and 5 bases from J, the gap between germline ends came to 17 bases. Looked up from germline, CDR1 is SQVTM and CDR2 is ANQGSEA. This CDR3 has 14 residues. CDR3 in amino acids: CSVGYRQGGYGYTF. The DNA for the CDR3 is TGCAGCGTTGGATATCGGCAGGGAGGGTATGGCTACACCTTC.

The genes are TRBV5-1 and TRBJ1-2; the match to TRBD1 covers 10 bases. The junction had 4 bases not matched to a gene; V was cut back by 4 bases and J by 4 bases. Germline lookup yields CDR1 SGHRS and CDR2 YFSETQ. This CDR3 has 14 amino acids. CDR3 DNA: TGCGCCAGCAGCCAGGACAGGGGGATCTATGGCTACACCTTC. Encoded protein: CASSQDRGIYGYTF.

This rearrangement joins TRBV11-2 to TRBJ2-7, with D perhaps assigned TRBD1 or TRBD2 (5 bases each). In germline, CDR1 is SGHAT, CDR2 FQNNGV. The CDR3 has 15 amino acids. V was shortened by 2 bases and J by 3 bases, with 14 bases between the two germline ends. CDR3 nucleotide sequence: TGTGCCAGCAGCTTAATGTTCGGGACGATCTACGAGCAGTACTTC. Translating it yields CASSLMFGTIYEQYF. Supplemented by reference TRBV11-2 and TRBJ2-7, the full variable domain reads EAGVAQSPRYKIIEKRQSVAFWCNPISGHATLYWYQQILGQGPKLLIQFQNNGVVDDSQLPKDRFSAERLKGVDSTLKIQPAKLEDSAVYLCASSLMFGTIYEQYFGPGTRLTVT.

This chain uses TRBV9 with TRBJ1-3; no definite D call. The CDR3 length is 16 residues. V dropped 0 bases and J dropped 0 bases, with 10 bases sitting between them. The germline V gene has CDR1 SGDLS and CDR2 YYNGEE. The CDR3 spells CASSVEGVYSGNTIYF. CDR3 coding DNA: TGTGCCAGCAGCGTAGAAGGCGTATACTCTGGAAACACCATATATTTT.

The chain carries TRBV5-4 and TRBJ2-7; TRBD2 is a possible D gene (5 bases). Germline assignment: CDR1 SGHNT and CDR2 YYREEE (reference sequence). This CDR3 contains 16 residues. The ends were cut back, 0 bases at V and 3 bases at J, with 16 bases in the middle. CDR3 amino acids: CASSLGAGGVGYEQYF. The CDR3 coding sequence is TGTGCCAGCAGCTTGGGGGCGGGCGGAGTAGGCTACGAGCAGTACTTC. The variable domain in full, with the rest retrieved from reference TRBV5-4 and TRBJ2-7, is ETGVTQSPTHLIKTRGQQVTLRCSSQSGHNTVSWYQQALGQGPQFIFQYYREEENGRGNFPPRFSGLQFPNYSSELNVNALELDDSALYLCASSLGAGGVGYEQYFGPGTRLTVT.

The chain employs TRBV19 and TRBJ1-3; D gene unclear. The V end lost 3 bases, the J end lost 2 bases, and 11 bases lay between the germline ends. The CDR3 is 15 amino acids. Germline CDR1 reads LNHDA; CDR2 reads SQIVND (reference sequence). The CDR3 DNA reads TGTGCCAGTAGTATTTCGAAAAGGGCTGGAAACACCATATATTTT. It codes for CASSISKRAGNTIYF.

CDR3 nucleotide sequence: TGTGCCAGCAGGTTCGGGACCGGGGAGCTGTTTTTT. Translation gives CASRFGTGELFF. The chain joins TRBV2 to TRBJ2-2; the D is unclear. Looked up from germline, CDR1 is SNHLY and CDR2 is FYNNEI. The V end lost 6 bases, the J end lost 5 bases, and 7 bases lay between the germline ends. The CDR3 is 12 amino acids. Supplemented by reference TRBV2 and TRBJ2-2, the full variable domain reads EPEVTQTPSHQVTQMGQEVILRCVPISNHLYFYWYRQILGQKVEFLVSFYNNEISEKSEIFDDQFSVERPDGSNFTLKIRSTKLEDSAMYFCASRFGTGELFFGEGSRLTVL.

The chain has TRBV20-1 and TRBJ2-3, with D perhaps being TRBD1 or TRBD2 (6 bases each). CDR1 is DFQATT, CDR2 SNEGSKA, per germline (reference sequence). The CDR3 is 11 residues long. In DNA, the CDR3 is TGCGGGGGGCGGGGCGCAGATACGCAGTATTTT. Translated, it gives CGGRGADTQYF.

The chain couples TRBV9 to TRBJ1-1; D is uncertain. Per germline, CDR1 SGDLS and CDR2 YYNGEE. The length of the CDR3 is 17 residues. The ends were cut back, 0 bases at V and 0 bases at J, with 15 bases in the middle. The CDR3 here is CASSVDAAGGMNTEAFF. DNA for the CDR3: TGTGCCAGCAGCGTAGATGCGGCAGGAGGGATGAACACTGAAGCTTTCTTT.

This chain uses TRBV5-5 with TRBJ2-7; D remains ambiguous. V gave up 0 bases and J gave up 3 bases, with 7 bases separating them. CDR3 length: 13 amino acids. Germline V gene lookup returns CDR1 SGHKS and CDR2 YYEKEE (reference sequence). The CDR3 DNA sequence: TGTGCCAGCAGCTTGGGGGTTGGCTACGAGCAGTACTTC. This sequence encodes CASSLGVGYEQYF. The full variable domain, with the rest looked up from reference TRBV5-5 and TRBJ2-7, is DAGVTQSPTHLIKTRGQQVTLRCSPISGHKSVSWYQQVLGQGPQFIFQYYEKEERGRGNFPDRFSARQFPNYSSELNVNALLLGDSALYLCASSLGVGYEQYFGPGTRLTVT.

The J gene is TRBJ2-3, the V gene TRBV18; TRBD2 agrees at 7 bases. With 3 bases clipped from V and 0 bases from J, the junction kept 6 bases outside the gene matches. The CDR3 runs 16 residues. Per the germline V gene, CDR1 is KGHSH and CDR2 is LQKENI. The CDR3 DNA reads TGTGCCAGCTCACCGGCTGGCGGGGGTAGCACAGATACGCAGTATTTT. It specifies CASSPAGGGSTDTQYF.

The CDR3 DNA sequence: TGTGCCAGCAGCCCGCCCGGGACGGGGTCCTACGAGCAGTACTTC. This translates into CASSPPGTGSYEQYF. V and J are TRBV28 and TRBJ2-7, with D possibly called TRBD1 or TRBD2 (5 bases each). The germline V and J ends were trimmed by 6 bases and 1 base, with 16 bases remaining between them. The CDR3 sequence is 15 residues long. Germline CDR1 MDHEN, CDR2 SYDVKM.

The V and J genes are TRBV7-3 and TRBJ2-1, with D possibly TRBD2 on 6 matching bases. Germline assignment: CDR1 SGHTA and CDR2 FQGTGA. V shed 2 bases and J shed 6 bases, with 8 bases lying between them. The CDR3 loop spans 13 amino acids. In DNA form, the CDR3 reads TGTGCCAGCAGCTTACCCGGGGGCAATGAGCAGTTCTTC. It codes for CASSLPGGNEQFF.

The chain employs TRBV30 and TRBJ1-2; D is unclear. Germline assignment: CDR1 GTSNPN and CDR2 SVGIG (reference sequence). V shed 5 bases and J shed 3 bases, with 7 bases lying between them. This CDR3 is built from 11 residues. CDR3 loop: CAWGRDYGYTF. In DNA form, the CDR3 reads TGTGCCTGGGGACGGGACTATGGCTACACCTTC.